The source of this TCR beta chain is a study of cytomegalovirus exposure and HLA in healthy donors. General study findings and limits: With high specificity and sensitivity, the classifier reportedly diagnosed cytomegalovirus status. That first-cohort TCR clusters tended to co-occur in the 120 or so validation repertoires was found in a later analysis.

With respect to this clone: Its antigen remains unknown.

Repertoires were generated with immunoSEQ multiplex PCR, while TCRdb's copy carries only in-frame clones and drops some. The data hold 180,000 or so clones, with just under 90% observed a single time. This CDR3 has 16 amino acids. Germline V gives CDR1 MNHNY, CDR2 SVGAGI (reference sequence). The ends lost 6 bases at V and 6 bases at J; junction bases unmatched: 12. The genes are TRBV6-6 and TRBJ2-1; 9 nucleotides agree with TRBD1. Input material: PBMCs. The receptor comes from a woman in her twenties or thirties in good health and CMV-seronegative. The DNA of the CDR3 is TGTGCCAGCAGCCGACTGCGACAGGGGGGTGGCAATGAGCAGTTCTTC. Translation: CASSRLRQGGGNEQFF.